This record covers a single T cell receptor (beta chain). The data stem from a study of blood T cell repertoires in COVID-19. Overall study: Sites across the United States, Italy and Spain contributed samples from acute and convalescent COVID-19. The cDNA or gDNA used as material had been derived from T cells, B-cell-depleted T cells, or PBMCs.

This CDR3 is built from 13 residues. V lost 5 bases and J 5 bases, leaving 11 bases between the germline ends. Germline CDR1 and CDR2: LNHDA and SQIVND (reference sequence). Original analysis: The authors estimated nucleated cell counts from reference gene primer amplification. Using immunoSEQ multiplex PCR, the repertoire was profiled, and TCRdb retains in-frame clones only, with some absent. That table is the source of V, J and clone size, and D and trimming were worked out from the DNA. The sample consists of more than 150,000 clones, almost 80% of them appearing once. Sample: peripheral blood. The TCR was taken from a man between 60 and 75 years old with active or convalescent COVID-19. The chain uses TRBV19 and TRBJ2-3; the D gene is possibly TRBD2 (6 bases). CDR3 loop: CASSDGSQDTQYF. CDR3 nucleotide sequence: TGTGCCAGTAGTGACGGGAGTCAAGATACGCAGTATTTT.